This entry lists 28 T cell receptor beta chains sequenced from one sample in a study of OX40 agonist ivuxolimab in advanced cancers. Method: immunoSEQ multiplex PCR; TCRdb's copy keeps in-frame clones and lacks some. The table shows tens of thousands of clones, with around 90% occurring only once. The sequencing here drew on CD4+ or CD8+ T cells sorted from blood, taken in a trial of the OX40 agonist ivuxolimab. Every receptor here comes from an adult with an advanced solid tumor such as melanoma, head and neck, liver or kidney cancer.

The chain employs TRBV28 and TRBJ1-1; D gene unclear. This CDR3 region has 12 residues. The ends were cut back, 6 bases at V and 1 base at J, with 6 bases in the middle. Germline V lookup: CDR1 MDHEN, CDR2 SYDVKM. CDR3 nucleotide sequence: TGTGCCAGCAGGGTCTCGAACACTGAAGCTTTCTTT. Translated, it gives CASRVSNTEAFF.

Regarding this clone: Different DNA sequences within this sample yield the same CDR3. V usage is TRBV9 and J usage is TRBJ2-1; D gene ambiguous. This CDR3 has 14 residues. V was trimmed by 0 bases and J by 5 bases, leaving 9 bases between them. The germline V gene has CDR1 SGDLS and CDR2 YYNGEE. The CDR3 spells CASSVAGGNNEQFF. CDR3 nucleotides: TGTGCCAGCAGCGTAGCGGGTGGGAACAATGAGCAGTTCTTC.

The chain is built from TRBV7-9 and TRBJ2-1, with 7 bases lining up with TRBD1. CDR1 SEHNR and CDR2 FQNEAQ come from the germline V gene (reference sequence). V was pared by 5 bases and J by 7 bases, with 11 bases of the junction left unmatched. The CDR3 has 15 amino acids. CDR3 loop: CASSTRRAGGNEQFF. The CDR3 DNA follows: TGTGCCAGCAGCACCCGGCGGGCAGGGGGAAATGAGCAGTTCTTC.

The V call is TRBV6-6, the J call TRBJ2-1; D is perhaps TRBD2 (5 bases). Trimming shortened V by 7 bases and J by 8 bases, and 9 bases separated the two germline ends. CDR1 and CDR2 from the germline V gene are MNHNY and SVGAGI (reference sequence). The CDR3 contains 11 residues. Here the CDR3 reads CASTSKYEQFF. Here the CDR3 DNA reads TGTGCCAGCACTAGCAAATATGAGCAGTTCTTC.

This clone was seen a handful of times. The rearrangement joins TRBV6-6 to TRBJ2-4; perhaps TRBD1 as D (6 bases). Germline CDR1 MNHNY, CDR2 SVGAGI (reference sequence). V shed 8 bases and J shed 0 bases, with 17 bases lying between them. The CDR3 is 16 residues long. CDR3 protein: CASFSPGQLAKNIQYF. The CDR3 bases are TGTGCCAGCTTTAGCCCGGGACAACTAGCCAAAAACATTCAGTACTTC.

The rearrangement uses TRBV5-6 and TRBJ2-3; D is tentatively TRBD1 or TRBD2 (6 bases each). This CDR3 has 14 residues. Trimming left V 3 bases short and J 2 bases short, with 10 bases between. CDR1 and CDR2 (germline): SGHDT, YYEEEE. For the CDR3, the DNA is TGTGCCAGCAGCTACCGGGGGCCCACAGATACGCAGTATTTT. Translation: CASSYRGPTDTQYF.

The J gene is TRBJ1-1, the V gene TRBV5-1; 7 nucleotides agree with TRBD1. The junction had 6 bases not matched to a gene; V was cut back by 0 bases and J by 4 bases. The V gene's germline CDR1 is SGHRS and CDR2 YFSETQ. The CDR3 length is 15 residues. CDR3 region: CASSLEGAVGTEAFF. CDR3 coding DNA: TGCGCCAGCAGCTTGGAGGGGGCGGTGGGCACTGAAGCTTTCTTT.

The V and J genes are TRBV7-6 and TRBJ2-1; D might be TRBD2 (8 bases). The germline CDR1 and CDR2 sequences are SGHVS and FNYEAQ. V dropped 1 base and J dropped 4 bases, with 14 bases sitting between them. CDR3 length equals 16 residues. CDR3: CASSLGQGGGYNEQFF. The CDR3 nucleotides read TGTGCCAGCAGCTTAGGACAGGGCGGGGGGTACAATGAGCAGTTCTTC.

The CDR3 region has the DNA TGTGCCAGCAGCTTCTCCGGGGGGGCGAACACCGGGGAGCTGTTTTTT. Translating it yields CASSFSGGANTGELFF. The rearrangement joins TRBV5-5 to TRBJ2-2; TRBD2 matches 8 bases. This CDR3 is 16 amino acids long. J was trimmed by 0 bases and V by 2 bases; bases with no gene match: 3. Germline V CDR1 and CDR2: SGHKS, YYEKEE (reference sequence).

The chain combines TRBV19 with TRBJ1-1; TRBD1 might be the D (6 bases). The CDR3 runs 14 residues. Germline loops: CDR1 LNHDA, CDR2 SQIVND (reference sequence). V lost 10 bases and J lost 0, with 15 bases in between. The CDR3 coding sequence is TGTGCCACGGGGGGGCAAGGAATGAACACTGAAGCTTTCTTT. Translating it yields CATGGQGMNTEAFF.

V is TRBV6-5 and J is TRBJ1-4; a weak D match, TRBD1 (5 bases). V was shortened by 7 bases and J by 7 bases, with 13 bases between the two germline ends. CDR1 and CDR2 (germline): MNHEY, SVGAGI. The CDR3 runs 13 residues. The CDR3, as DNA: TGTGCCAGCAAGAGACAGAAGAGTGAAAAACTGTTTTTT. It encodes CASKRQKSEKLFF.

The V call is TRBV15, the J call TRBJ1-5; D is perhaps TRBD1 (5 bases). Germline values: CDR1 LNHNV, CDR2 YYDKDF (reference sequence). CDR3 size: 16 residues. V lost 1 base and J 4 bases, leaving 14 bases between the germline ends. The CDR3 loop reads CATSRAPQGRNQPQHF. DNA for the CDR3: TGTGCCACCAGCAGAGCTCCGCAGGGCAGAAATCAGCCCCAGCATTTT.

This rearrangement joins TRBV5-1 to TRBJ1-1; tentative D call: TRBD1 (6 bases). Deletions cut 3 bases from V and 2 bases from J, with 17 bases between. CDR3 length: 16 residues. Germline V gene lookup returns CDR1 SGHRS and CDR2 YFSETQ. In DNA, the CDR3 is TGCGCCAGCAGCTCCAAACCGCAGGGGTTAAACACTGAAGCTTTCTTT. Protein sequence: CASSSKPQGLNTEAFF.

The chain uses TRBV29-1 and TRBJ2-2; unclear D gene. V was trimmed by 6 bases and J by 0 bases, leaving 14 bases between them. The CDR3 length is 15 residues. CDR1 is SQVTM, CDR2 ANQGSEA, per germline. CDR3 coding DNA: TGCAGCGTGACGCCGGGCAGTACGAACACCGGGGAGCTGTTTTTT. Its protein is CSVTPGSTNTGELFF.

The V and J genes are TRBV6-1 and TRBJ1-3; 10 bases are shared with TRBD1. Germline CDR1 reads MNHNS; CDR2 reads SASEGT. Trimming at V came to 6 bases and at J to 2 bases, leaving 4 bases not matched to a gene. The CDR3 has 15 amino acids. The CDR3 region is CASRDGTGAGNTIYF. CDR3 sequence (DNA): TGTGCCAGCAGAGATGGGACAGGGGCTGGAAACACCATATATTTT.

The rearrangement joins TRBV21-1 to TRBJ2-3; TRBD2, the table's D call, was not compared with the DNA. TRBV21-1 is flagged as a pseudogene. The CDR3 loop spans 16 amino acids. DNA for the CDR3: TGTGCCAGCAGCCTCCAGGGGCGGGGGGAAGAAGATACGCAGTATTTT. Protein: CASSLQGRGEEDTQYF.

The rearrangement uses TRBV5-4 and TRBJ2-7; D is unresolved. Between the trimmed V and J ends, which lost 1 base and 4 bases, there was a span of 9 bases. The germline gives CDR1 SGHNT, CDR2 YYREEE (reference sequence). The CDR3 sequence is 13 residues long. The CDR3: CASSLLSGYEQYF. Written as DNA, the CDR3 is TGTGCCAGCAGCTTGCTTAGTGGGTACGAGCAGTACTTC.

The chain carries TRBV6-1 and TRBJ1-2, with 9 bases identical to TRBD1. The germline V gene has CDR1 MNHNS and CDR2 SASEGT. J lost 8 bases, V lost 6 bases, and 10 bases had no gene match. The CDR3 loop spans 14 amino acids. CDR3: CASSPGTGWDGYTF. The CDR3 DNA is TGTGCCAGCAGCCCCGGGACAGGGTGGGACGGCTACACCTTC.

This clone was seen only once. The J gene is TRBJ1-1, the V gene TRBV18; 7 bases agree with TRBD1. The CDR3 totals 16 residues. Germline V gene data show CDR1 as KGHSH and CDR2 as LQKENI. Unmatched junction bases numbered 6, after V lost 2 bases and J lost 0 bases. The CDR3: CASSPYKGALNTEAFF. In nucleotides, the CDR3 is TGTGCCAGCTCACCATATAAGGGGGCTTTGAACACTGAAGCTTTCTTT.

The chain recombines TRBV7-8 with TRBJ2-1; D assignment may be TRBD1 or TRBD2 (10 bases each). CDR1 and CDR2 (germline): SGHVS, FQNEAQ. V lost 5 bases, J lost 6 bases, and 35 bases lay in between. The CDR3 consists of 21 residues. CDR3 region: CASSSGPGTGVLSGGPNEQFF. The CDR3 DNA reads as TGTGCCAGCAGCAGTGGTCCCGGGACAGGGGTGCTTAGCGGGGGGCCCAATGAGCAGTTCTTC.

The genes are TRBV5-4 and TRBJ1-6; 9 bases align to TRBD1. Germline CDR1 reads SGHNT; CDR2 reads YYREEE (reference sequence). CDR3 size: 15 residues. V was pared by 4 bases and J by 9 bases, with 8 bases of the junction left unmatched. CDR3 nucleotides: TGTGCCAGCAGCACTGACAGGGGGGAAAGTTCACCCCTCCACTTT. Residues: CASSTDRGESSPLHF.

The chain combines TRBV27 with TRBJ1-4, with 7 bases lining up with TRBD1. V shed 5 bases and J 7 bases; nucleotides not matched to a gene: 7. This CDR3 is 14 amino acids long. Per germline, CDR1 MNHEY and CDR2 SMNVEV (reference sequence). CDR3 nucleotides: TGTGCCAGCAGTCTAGGGGGCTTGGGTGAAAAACTGTTTTTT. It codes for CASSLGGLGEKLFF.

The chain uses TRBV19 and TRBJ1-5; D is unclear. The V end lost 7 bases, the J end lost 3 bases, and 13 bases lay between the germline ends. The CDR3 runs to 14 residues. Per the germline V gene, CDR1 is LNHDA and CDR2 is SQIVND (reference sequence). The CDR3 DNA follows: TGTGCCAGTAACCAAGGGTTTGCCAATCAGCCCCAGCATTTT. Its translation: CASNQGFANQPQHF.

J is TRBJ2-7 and V is TRBV27; no firm D call. Trimming shortened V by 6 bases and J by 2 bases, and 14 bases separated the two germline ends. Per germline, CDR1 MNHEY and CDR2 SMNVEV (reference sequence). This CDR3 is 14 amino acids long. DNA of the CDR3: TGTGCCAGCAGCCCCAGCGTAGGGCCCTACGAGCAGTACTTC. This encodes CASSPSVGPYEQYF.

The chain combines TRBV15 with TRBJ2-5; D is unclear. The CDR3 sequence is 16 residues long. Trimming took 5 bases from V and 0 from J, leaving 16 bases between them. Germline lookup yields CDR1 LNHNV and CDR2 YYDKDF (reference sequence). CDR3 loop: CATSGWGRRNQETQYF. For the CDR3, the DNA is TGTGCCACCAGCGGGTGGGGTCGGCGAAACCAAGAGACCCAGTACTTC.

The genes are TRBV5-1 and TRBJ2-1; 7 bases fit TRBD2. The CDR3 totals 13 residues. Germline V gene sequence: CDR1 SGHRS, CDR2 YFSETQ. V gave up 3 bases and J gave up 7 bases; unmatched junction bases: 4. CDR3 in amino acids: CASSSLASNEQFF. The CDR3 DNA follows: TGCGCCAGCAGCTCACTAGCGTCAAATGAGCAGTTCTTC. Full variable domain (remainder filled in from reference TRBV5-1 and TRBJ2-1): KAGVTQTPRYLIKTRGQQVTLSCSPISGHRSVSWYQQTPGQGLQFLFEYFSETQRNKGNFPGRFSGRQFSNSRSEMNVSTLELGDSALYLCASSSLASNEQFFGPGTRLTVL.

This chain uses TRBV10-1 with TRBJ2-3; 11 bases map to TRBD2. This CDR3 has 19 amino acids. V was clipped by 2 bases and J by 2 bases; unmatched bases: 12. Germline values: CDR1 WNHNN, CDR2 SYGVQD (reference sequence). DNA for the CDR3: TGCGCCAGCAGTGAGATTGTAGGGACTAGCGGCAGCCTCACAGATACGCAGTATTTT. It translates to CASSEIVGTSGSLTDTQYF.

This chain links TRBV6-5 with TRBJ1-2, with D perhaps matching TRBD1 (5 bases). V shed 0 bases and J shed 4 bases, with 15 bases lying between them. Germline CDR1 MNHEY, CDR2 SVGAGI. The CDR3 loop spans 16 amino acids. The DNA for the CDR3 is TGTGCCAGCAGTTACTCAGGAGGGGCCACCACCTATGGCTACACCTTC. This sequence encodes CASSYSGGATTYGYTF.